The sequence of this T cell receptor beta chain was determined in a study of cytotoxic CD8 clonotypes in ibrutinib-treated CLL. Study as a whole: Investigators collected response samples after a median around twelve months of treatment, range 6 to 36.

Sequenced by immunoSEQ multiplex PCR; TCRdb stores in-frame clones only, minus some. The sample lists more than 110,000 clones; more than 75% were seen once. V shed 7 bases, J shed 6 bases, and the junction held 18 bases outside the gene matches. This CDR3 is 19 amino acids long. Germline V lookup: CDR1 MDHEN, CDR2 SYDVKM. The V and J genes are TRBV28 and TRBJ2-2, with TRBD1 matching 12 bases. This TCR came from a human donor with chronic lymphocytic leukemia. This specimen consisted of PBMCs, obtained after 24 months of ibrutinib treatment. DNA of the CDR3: TGTGCCAGCACCACCAAACGGGGACAGGGGGCGGCGATGGCCGGGGAGCTGTTTTTT. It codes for CASTTKRGQGAAMAGELFF.